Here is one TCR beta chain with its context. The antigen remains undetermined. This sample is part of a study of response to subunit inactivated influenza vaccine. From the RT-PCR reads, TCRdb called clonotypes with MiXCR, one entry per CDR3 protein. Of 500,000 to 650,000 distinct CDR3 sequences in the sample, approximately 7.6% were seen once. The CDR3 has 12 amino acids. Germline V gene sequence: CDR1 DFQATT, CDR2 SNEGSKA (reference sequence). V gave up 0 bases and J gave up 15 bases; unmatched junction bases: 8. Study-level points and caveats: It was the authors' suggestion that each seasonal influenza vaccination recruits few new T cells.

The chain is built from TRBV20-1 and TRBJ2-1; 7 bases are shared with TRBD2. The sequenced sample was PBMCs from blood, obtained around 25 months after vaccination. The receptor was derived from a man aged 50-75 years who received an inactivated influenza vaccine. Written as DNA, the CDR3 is TGCAGTGCTAGAGATCTGATGGGGGAGGGGTTCTTC. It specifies CSARDLMGEGFF.